This T cell receptor (beta chain) was profiled in a study of beta chain features in type 1 diabetes (dated by TCRdb to between 2017 and 2018). About the study as a whole: Patients and healthy donors did not differ in mean age, gender distribution, total cell number or subset yield. A total of 85 million to 140 million sorted cells were examined across all samples, and the number of cells per subset was strongly correlated with RNA yield. The study compared TCRB repertoires of sorted circulating CD4+ T cell subsets between recently diagnosed type 1 diabetes patients and matched healthy donors. Whereas all 30 or so donors provided naive and central memory subsets, regulatory and stem cell-like memory subsets were isolated from just 8 patients and roughly eight healthy donors.

Remarks on this clone: Its target antigen remains unknown. No much larger clone is present one base from it, and per-base qualities are unavailable.

From each donor, a single peripheral blood sample of about 120 mL on average was drawn into heparinised tubes. Using a panel that included CD45RO, CCR7, CD25, CD127, CD95 and CD27, naive, central memory, regulatory and stem cell-like memory CD4+ T cells were sorted on a BD FACSAria II. Purity was above 95% for every sorted population. PBMCs were isolated immediately by Lymphoprep density gradient centrifugation and stained directly without culture. So that batch effects would be minimized, each experiment stained and sorted samples in pairs, pairing one healthy donor with one patient. The entire amount of isolated RNA was reverse transcribed using the High Capacity cDNA Reverse Transcription Kit, so the sequenced TCRB transcripts were expressed ones. Naive, central memory and regulatory T cell samples underwent deep immunoSEQ sequencing, averaging roughly 3.4 million total reads per sample. Sorted cells were lysed in RLT buffer, and RNA was extracted using DNase-treated RNeasy Micro or Mini kits according to cell number. Each cell subset was processed on its own to prevent cross-contamination, while patient and healthy donor samples were processed together. The immunoSEQ multiplex PCR was used to amplify TCRB sequences from cDNA, yielding 87-bp fragments that span the CDR3 region. Amplicons were sequenced on the Illumina HiSeq platform. On the study's bioinformatics: PCR bias was corrected computationally using synthetic template baselines, and reads within Hamming distance 2 were collapsed, with unmergeable singletons discarded. Reads were aligned against IMGT so that V, D and J genes, CDR3 length and insertions or deletions at six rearrangement sites could be assigned. Within each subset, clonotype counts were normalized to sorted cell number, after which true diversity and Gini coefficients were computed with the tcR R package. The overlap coefficient, calculated on TCRB nucleotide sequences, was used to quantify repertoire sharing. Out-of-frame TCRB sequences from naive cells were analyzed as a proxy for the pre-selection repertoire. As stored in TCRdb, this immuneACCESS dataset retains in-frame rearrangements with V and J assigned. A fraction of the clones does not appear; measured against another copy, unresolved V genes explain less than half of the discrepancy, and the remainder lacks a known reason. That table supplies the V and J calls and clone size; D and trimming were determined from the DNA. The sample table shows 250,000 to 300,000 clones, and 20% to 25% are seen once. The top ten hold about 0.011% of the sample.

Based on the germline V gene, the CDR1 and CDR2 sequences are SGHAT and FQNNGV. The CDR3 starts with the cysteine, ends with the phenylalanine, and has 15 residues. CDR3 DNA is the only sequence kept; it has 45 bases, read in frame from the first base. V and J are truncated by 4 bases and 3 bases respectively, leaving an intervening sequence of 15 bases. Overall study outcomes, separate from this receptor: Patients with type 1 diabetes made fewer insertions and deleted more nucleotides at VDJ recombination sites, implying thymic rearrangement abnormalities. PCR might favor shorter templates, but patient and control samples were amplified and corrected together, so any skew would affect both groups equally. Naive, central memory and regulatory TCRB repertoires appeared to be more similar among patients than among healthy donors. Sequencing cDNA rather than genomic DNA could over-represent highly expressing activated cells, although activation and CD3 levels did not differ between groups. HLA sub-analyses involved small numbers of individuals, so any influence of HLA type on TCRB rearrangement remained unresolved. A moderate but significant shortening of TCRB CDR3 length was observed in type 1 diabetes patients in all four CD4+ subsets.

Sequencing input: naive CD4+ T cells from blood. According to the study, the label for this sample's cell subset or site signals: true naive CD4+ T cells. The receptor chain draws on TRBV11-2 and TRBJ1-2; the D gene is unclear. The clonotype originates from a woman in her 30s with type 1 diabetes. The CDR3 is CASSSGRENYYGYTF. In nucleotides, the sequence is TGTGCCAGCAGCTCAGGACGGGAAAATTACTATGGCTACACCTTC.